Listed here is a single TCR beta chain. The antigen it binds to is not known. No per-base quality is available; no much larger clone lies one base away. The sample originates from a study of graft-versus-host responses after intestinal transplantation (dated by TCRdb to about 2021). In terms of the full investigation: The transplants that recipients got were multivisceral, liver-intestinal, or isolated intestinal. All recipients received anti-thymocyte globulin induction followed by maintenance tacrolimus and steroids for about three years. Graft-versus-host and host-versus-graft alloreactive T cell clones were tracked in the graft, circulation and bone marrow after intestinal transplantation using bulk TCR-beta CDR3 sequencing. Alloreactive clones were identified by sequencing pre-transplant mixed lymphocyte reaction products and comparing these products with unstimulated pre-transplant donor and recipient T cells. The cohort enrolled approximately 24 intestinal transplant recipients, one of whom was a retransplant, and a few patients without pretransplant specimens were excluded. A peak of at least 4% donor T cells among recipient peripheral blood mononuclear cells was the definition used for donor T cell macrochimerism. Samples from three later patients were sequenced in-house on an Illumina MiSeq with MiXCR processing rather than by the commercial service. What the authors observed across the whole study: In patients with donor T cell macrochimerism, the allografts had high GvH to HvG T cell clonal ratios. Early after transplant, peak levels of circulating GvH clones were found to be associated with declines in HvG clones. The relatively low number and heterogeneity of intestinal transplant patients limited the conclusions. GvH clones turned up in recipient bone marrow, with some appearing earlier in ileal mucosa or blood, a pattern consistent with an intestinal mucosal origin.

The receptor library was made with the immunoSEQ multiplex PCR assay. For most patients, high-throughput TCR-beta CDR3 sequencing of genomic DNA was performed by Adaptive Biotechnologies. The study's own analysis went as follows. Adaptive's ImmunoSEQ software was the source of the TCR sequencing data for about 18 patients, while three other patients were processed with MiXCR and VDJtools. CDR3 nucleotide sequences shared by donor and recipient were removed because the origin of these sequences could not be assigned. At least 2-fold expansion over unstimulated cells and a minimum CFSE-low frequency of 0.002% (template counts) or 0.001% (read counts) were required for clones to be classified as alloreactive. Clones were considered mappable if detected in sequenced pre-transplant spleen, lymph node, or MLR CFSE-low populations of the donor or recipient. The cumulative frequency of alloreactive clones was calculated as a percentage of all sequences, weighted by copy number. Entries here come from immuneACCESS through TCRdb and include only in-frame sequences with V and J called. Some clones fail to appear in such tables; in the studies checked, an unresolved V gene covers under half of the shortfall, and the cause of the remainder is unknown. V, J and clone size are those of that table, while D and trimming were read from the DNA. In this sample the table shows 95,000 or so clones, 80% to 95% of which occur a single time. Of the sample, approximately 16% falls within the top ten clones.

Blood samples were collected up to 4 times in the first month after transplant and then at least monthly when available. V sheds 7 bases and J sheds 7 bases, leaving 14 bases between their ends. The CDR3 contains 11 residues, cysteine and phenylalanine counted. The CDR3 DNA has 33 bases and is translated from base 1. Sequences DFQATT (CDR1) and SNEGSKA (CDR2) are obtained from the germline V gene (reference sequence). This TCR derives from a human patient who received an intestinal transplant, so some T cells may come from the graft donor. The receptor chain draws on TRBV20-1 and TRBJ2-7; a tentative D call is TRBD1 (5 bases match). The specimen comprised PBMCs, sampled 450 to 480 days after intestinal transplant. The CDR3: CSVGQGWEQYF. The DNA reads TGCAGTGTTGGGCAGGGTTGGGAGCAGTACTTC.